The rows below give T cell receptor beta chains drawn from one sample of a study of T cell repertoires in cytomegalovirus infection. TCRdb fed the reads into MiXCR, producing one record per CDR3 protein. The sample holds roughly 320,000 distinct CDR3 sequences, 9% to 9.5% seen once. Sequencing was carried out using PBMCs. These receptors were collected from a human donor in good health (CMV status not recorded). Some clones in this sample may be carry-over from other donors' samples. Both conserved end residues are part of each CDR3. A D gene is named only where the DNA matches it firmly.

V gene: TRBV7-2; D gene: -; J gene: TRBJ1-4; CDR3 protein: CASSRDANEKLFF
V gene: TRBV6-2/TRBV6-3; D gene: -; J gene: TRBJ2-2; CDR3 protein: CASSYHQATTGELFF
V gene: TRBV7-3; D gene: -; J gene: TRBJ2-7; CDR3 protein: CASSLAAAGPYEQYF
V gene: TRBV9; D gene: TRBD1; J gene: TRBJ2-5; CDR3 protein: CASSTPGTGGVLSETQYF
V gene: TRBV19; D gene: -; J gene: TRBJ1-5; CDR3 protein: CASSAYRGNQPQHF
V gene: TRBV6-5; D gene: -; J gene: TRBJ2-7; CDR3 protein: CASSPIGGLISYEQYF
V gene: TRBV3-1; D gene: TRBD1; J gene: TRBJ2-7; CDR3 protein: CASGRQGYEQYF
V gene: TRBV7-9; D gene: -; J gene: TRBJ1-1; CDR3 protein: CASSLESASGSGTEAFF
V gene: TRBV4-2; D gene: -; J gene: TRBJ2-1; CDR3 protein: CASSHGGIYNEQFF
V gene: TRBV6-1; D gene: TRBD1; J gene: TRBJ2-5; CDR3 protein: CASSYRQGAVEETQYF
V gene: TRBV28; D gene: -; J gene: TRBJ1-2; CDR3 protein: CASRGRGTIYGYTF
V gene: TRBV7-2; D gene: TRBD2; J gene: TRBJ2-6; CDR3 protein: CASSSTGGSSGANVLTF
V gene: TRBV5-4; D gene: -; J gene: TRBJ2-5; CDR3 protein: CASSLPGRETQYF
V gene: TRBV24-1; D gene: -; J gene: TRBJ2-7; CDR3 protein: CATSDLTWEYEQYF
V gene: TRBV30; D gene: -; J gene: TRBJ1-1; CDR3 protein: CAWSILLTGEAFF
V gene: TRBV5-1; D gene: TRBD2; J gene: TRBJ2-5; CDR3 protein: CASSPLAGVQETQYF